This entry is about one TCR beta chain. 60 Vbeta and 13 Jbeta primers were used in PCR. Sequenced by immunoSEQ multiplex PCR; TCRdb stores in-frame clones only, minus some. This sample's table reports about 40,000 clones. Germline V gene lookup returns CDR1 SGHKS and CDR2 YYEKEE (reference sequence). This CDR3 has 14 amino acids. V was pared by 4 bases and J by 1 base, with 11 bases between. This sample stems from a study of cytomegalovirus exposure and HLA in healthy donors. The sequencing sample was made of PBMCs. The chain joins TRBV5-5 to TRBJ1-1; no clear D gene. The TCR was taken from a human donor in good health. CDR3 in amino acids: CASSPRGQNTEAFF. CDR3 nucleotide sequence: TGTGCCAGCAGCCCCCGAGGGCAGAACACTGAAGCTTTCTTT.